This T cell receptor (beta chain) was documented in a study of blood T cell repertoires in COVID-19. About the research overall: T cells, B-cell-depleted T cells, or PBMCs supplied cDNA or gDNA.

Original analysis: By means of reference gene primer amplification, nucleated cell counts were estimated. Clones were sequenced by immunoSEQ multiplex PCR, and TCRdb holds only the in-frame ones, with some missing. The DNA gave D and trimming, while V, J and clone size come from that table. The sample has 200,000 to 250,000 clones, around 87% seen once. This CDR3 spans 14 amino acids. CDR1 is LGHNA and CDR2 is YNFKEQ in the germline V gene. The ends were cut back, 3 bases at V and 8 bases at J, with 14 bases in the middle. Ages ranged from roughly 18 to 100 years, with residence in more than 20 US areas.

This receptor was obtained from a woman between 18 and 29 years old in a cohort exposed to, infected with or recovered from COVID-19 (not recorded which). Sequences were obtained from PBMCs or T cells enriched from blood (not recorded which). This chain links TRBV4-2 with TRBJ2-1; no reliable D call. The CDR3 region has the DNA TGTGCCAGCAGCCAGGGCCCTCAATCCCATGAGCAGTTCTTC. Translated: CASSQGPQSHEQFF.